Here is one TCR beta chain with its context. Its antigen is not identified. The sample comes from a study of early stage breast cancer tumors. Findings and limits, study-wide: Tumors had around 2.3-fold higher T cell density than normal breast.

V shed 3 bases and J shed 4 bases, with 4 bases lying between them. The germline gives CDR1 SGHNT, CDR2 YENEEA. The CDR3 length is 12 residues. Here immunoSEQ multiplex PCR was the method, and the copy in TCRdb shows in-frame clones only, minus some. The data show around 4,400 clones, 55% to 70% seen once. The specimen was normal breast tissue next to the tumor. This TCR came from a person in their 60s with breast cancer. The chain recombines TRBV11-3 with TRBJ2-1; D call uncertain. CDR3 protein: CASSFTYNEQFF. The CDR3 DNA reads as TGTGCCAGCAGCTTTACTTACAATGAGCAGTTCTTC.